This T cell receptor beta chain was profiled in a study of blood T cell repertoires in COVID-19. In the study overall: Samples representing acute and convalescent COVID-19 were sourced from the United States, Italy and Spain. Nucleic acid was either cDNA or gDNA, and it came from T cells, B-cell-depleted T cells, or PBMCs.

Germline lookup yields CDR1 MDHEN and CDR2 SYDVKM. J gave up 4 bases and V 5 bases, and 7 bases lay outside the gene matches. This CDR3 spans 15 amino acids. Original handling: The assay estimated nucleated cells by amplifying reference gene primers. The repertoire was sequenced with immunoSEQ multiplex PCR; TCRdb's copy has only in-frame clones and lacks some. That table supplies the V and J calls and clone size; D and trimming were determined from the DNA. The sample records around 230,000 clones, around four fifths being singletons. The clonotype originates from a woman aged 50 to 60 with acute or convalescent COVID-19. Sample: peripheral blood. The genes are TRBV28 and TRBJ2-7; 11 bases map to TRBD2. CDR3 bases: TGTGCCAGCAGTCCTCCGGGACTAGCGGTTTACGAGCAGTACTTC. It encodes CASSPPGLAVYEQYF.